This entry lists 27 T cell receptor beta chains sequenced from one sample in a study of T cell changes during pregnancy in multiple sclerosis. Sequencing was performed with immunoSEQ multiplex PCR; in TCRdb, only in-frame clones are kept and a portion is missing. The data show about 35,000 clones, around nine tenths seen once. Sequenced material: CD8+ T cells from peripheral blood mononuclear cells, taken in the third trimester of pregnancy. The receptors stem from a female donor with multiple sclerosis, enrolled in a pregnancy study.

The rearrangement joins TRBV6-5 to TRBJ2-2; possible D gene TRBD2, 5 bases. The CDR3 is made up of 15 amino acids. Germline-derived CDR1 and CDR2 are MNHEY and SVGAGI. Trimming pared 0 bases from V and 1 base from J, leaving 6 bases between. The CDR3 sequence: CASSYSEGNTGELFF. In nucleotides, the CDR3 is TGTGCCAGCAGTTACTCAGAGGGGAACACCGGGGAGCTGTTTTTT.

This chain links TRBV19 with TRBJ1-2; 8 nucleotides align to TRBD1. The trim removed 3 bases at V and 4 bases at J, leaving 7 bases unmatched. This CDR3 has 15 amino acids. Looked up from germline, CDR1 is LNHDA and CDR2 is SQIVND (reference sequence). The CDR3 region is CASSMDQGASYGYTF. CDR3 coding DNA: TGTGCCAGTAGTATGGACCAGGGGGCGAGCTATGGCTACACCTTC.

The CDR3 is CASSYSSVTEGYTF. In DNA form, the CDR3 reads TGTGCCAGCAGTTACTCGAGTGTCACGGAGGGCTACACCTTC. V is TRBV6-6 and J is TRBJ1-2; no firm D call. This CDR3 spans 14 amino acids. Trimming removed 0 bases from V and 8 bases from J, with 13 bases in between. Germline V gene data show CDR1 as MNHNY and CDR2 as SVGAGI (reference sequence).

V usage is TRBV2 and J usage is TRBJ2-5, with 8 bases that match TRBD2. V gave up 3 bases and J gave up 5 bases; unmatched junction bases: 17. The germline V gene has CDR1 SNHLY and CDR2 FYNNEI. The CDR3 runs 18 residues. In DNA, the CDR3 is TGTGCCAGCAGTGACCCTATTGGCGGGGGGCCAGCAAGCGAGACCCAGTACTTC. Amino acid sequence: CASSDPIGGGPASETQYF.

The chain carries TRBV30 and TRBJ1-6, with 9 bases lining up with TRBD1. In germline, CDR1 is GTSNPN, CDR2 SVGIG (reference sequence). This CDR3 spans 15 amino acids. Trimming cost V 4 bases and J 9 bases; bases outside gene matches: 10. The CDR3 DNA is TGTGCCTGGACCTACCGGGACAGGGAAGGTTCACCCCTCCACTTT. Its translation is CAWTYRDREGSPLHF.

CDR3 loop: CASSQGLEKLFF. The DNA for the CDR3 is TGCGCCAGCAGCCAAGGGCTGGAAAAACTGTTTTTT. The V gene is TRBV4-1, the J gene TRBJ1-4; D remains ambiguous. CDR3 length: 12 amino acids. With 1 base removed from V and 8 bases from J, the gap between germline ends came to 5 bases. Germline loops: CDR1 MGHRA, CDR2 YSYEKL.

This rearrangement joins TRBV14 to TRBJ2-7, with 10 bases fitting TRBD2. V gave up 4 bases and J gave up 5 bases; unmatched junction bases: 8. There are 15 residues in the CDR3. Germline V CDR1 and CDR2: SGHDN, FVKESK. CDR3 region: CASSLRTSGRHEQYF. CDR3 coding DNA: TGTGCCAGCAGCCTACGGACTAGCGGTCGACACGAGCAGTACTTC.

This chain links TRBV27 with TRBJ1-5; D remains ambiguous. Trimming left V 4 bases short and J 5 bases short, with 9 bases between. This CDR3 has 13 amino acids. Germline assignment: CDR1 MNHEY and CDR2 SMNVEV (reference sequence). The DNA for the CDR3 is TGTGCCAGCAGTTGGGCAGGTTATCAGCCCCAGCATTTT. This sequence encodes CASSWAGYQPQHF.

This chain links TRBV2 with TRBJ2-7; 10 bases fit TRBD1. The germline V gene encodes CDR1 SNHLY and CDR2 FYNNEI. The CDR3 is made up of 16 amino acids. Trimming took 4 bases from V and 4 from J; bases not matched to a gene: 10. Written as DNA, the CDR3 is TGTGCCAGCAGTGTCCCGGGGACAGGGGAGGGGTACGAGCAGTACTTC. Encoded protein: CASSVPGTGEGYEQYF.

CDR3 coding DNA: TGTGCCAGCACCCCCGAAGGTGCAGGGCCACCCCCGAGCACAGATACGCAGTATTTT. Protein: CASTPEGAGPPPSTDTQYF. This chain uses TRBV9 with TRBJ2-3; TRBD1 is a possible D gene (5 bases). The length of the CDR3 is 19 residues. The V end was cut by 6 bases, the J end by 0 bases, with 26 bases between. CDR1 is SGDLS, CDR2 YYNGEE, per germline.

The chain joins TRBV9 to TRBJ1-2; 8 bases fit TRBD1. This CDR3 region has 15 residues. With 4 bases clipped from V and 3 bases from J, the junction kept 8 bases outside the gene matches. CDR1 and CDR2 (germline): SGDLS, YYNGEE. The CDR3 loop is CASSPRTGTYYGYTF. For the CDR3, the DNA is TGTGCCAGCAGCCCTCGGACAGGGACGTACTATGGCTACACCTTC. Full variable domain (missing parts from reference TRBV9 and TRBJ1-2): DSGVTQTPKHLITATGQRVTLRCSPRSGDLSVYWYQQSLDQGLQFLIQYYNGEERAKGNILERFSAQQFPDLHSELNLSSLELGDSALYFCASSPRTGTYYGYTFGSGTRLTVV.

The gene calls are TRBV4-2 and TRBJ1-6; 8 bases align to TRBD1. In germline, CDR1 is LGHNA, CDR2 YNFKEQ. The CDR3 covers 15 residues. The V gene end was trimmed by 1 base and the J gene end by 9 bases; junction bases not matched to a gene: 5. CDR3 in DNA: TGTGCCAGCAGCCAAGCGTCAGGGGGCGTTTCACCCCTCCACTTT. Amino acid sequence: CASSQASGGVSPLHF.

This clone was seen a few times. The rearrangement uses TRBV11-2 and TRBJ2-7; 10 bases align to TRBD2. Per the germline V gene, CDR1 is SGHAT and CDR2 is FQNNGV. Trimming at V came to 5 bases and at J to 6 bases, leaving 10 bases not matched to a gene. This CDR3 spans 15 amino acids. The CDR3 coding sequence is TGTGCCAGCAGCCCACAGGGGGGACTAGCGCGCGAGCAGTACTTC. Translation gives CASSPQGGLAREQYF.

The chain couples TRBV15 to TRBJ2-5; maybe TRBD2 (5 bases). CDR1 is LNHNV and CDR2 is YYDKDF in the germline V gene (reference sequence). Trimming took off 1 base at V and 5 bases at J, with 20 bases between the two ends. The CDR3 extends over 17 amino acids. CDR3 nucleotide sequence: TGTGCCACCAGCAGAGGTAGTCTAGGGAGCCAAGAGGAGACCCAGTACTTC. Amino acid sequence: CATSRGSLGSQEETQYF.

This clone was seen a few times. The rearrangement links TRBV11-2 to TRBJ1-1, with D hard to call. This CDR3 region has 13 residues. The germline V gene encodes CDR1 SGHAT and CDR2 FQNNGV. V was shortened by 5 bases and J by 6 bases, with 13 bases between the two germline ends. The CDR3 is CASSPPGRAEAFF. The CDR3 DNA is TGTGCCAGCAGCCCCCCGGGGAGGGCTGAAGCTTTCTTT.

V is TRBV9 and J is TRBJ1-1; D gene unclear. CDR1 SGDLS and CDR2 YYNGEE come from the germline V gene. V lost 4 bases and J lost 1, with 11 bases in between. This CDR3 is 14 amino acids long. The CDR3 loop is CASSLRSGNTEAFF. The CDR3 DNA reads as TGTGCCAGCAGCCTCCGCAGTGGGAACACTGAAGCTTTCTTT.

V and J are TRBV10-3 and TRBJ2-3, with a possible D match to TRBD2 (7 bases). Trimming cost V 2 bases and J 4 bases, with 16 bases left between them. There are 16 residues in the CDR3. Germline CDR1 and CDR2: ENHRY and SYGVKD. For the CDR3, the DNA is TGTGCCATCAGTGAGGGGGGGGCTCAGCAATCAGATACGCAGTATTTT. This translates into CAISEGGAQQSDTQYF.

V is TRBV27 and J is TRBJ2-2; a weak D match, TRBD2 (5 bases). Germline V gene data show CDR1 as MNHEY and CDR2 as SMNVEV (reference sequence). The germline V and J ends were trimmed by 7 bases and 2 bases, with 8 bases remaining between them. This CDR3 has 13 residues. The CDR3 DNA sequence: TGTGCCAGCACTAGGACTAACACCGGGGAGCTGTTTTTT. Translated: CASTRTNTGELFF.

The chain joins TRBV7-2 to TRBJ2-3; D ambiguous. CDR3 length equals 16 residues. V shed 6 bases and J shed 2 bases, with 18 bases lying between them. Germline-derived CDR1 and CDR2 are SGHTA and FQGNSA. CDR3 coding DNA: TGTGCCAGCAGTCTCACTGTCTCCCGCCACACAGATACGCAGTATTTT. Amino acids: CASSLTVSRHTDTQYF.

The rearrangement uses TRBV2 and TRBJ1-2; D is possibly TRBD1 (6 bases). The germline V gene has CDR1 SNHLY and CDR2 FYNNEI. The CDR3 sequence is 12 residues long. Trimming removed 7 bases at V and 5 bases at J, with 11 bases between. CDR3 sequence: CASKGGTYGYTF. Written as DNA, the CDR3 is TGTGCCAGCAAGGGGGGGACTTATGGCTACACCTTC.

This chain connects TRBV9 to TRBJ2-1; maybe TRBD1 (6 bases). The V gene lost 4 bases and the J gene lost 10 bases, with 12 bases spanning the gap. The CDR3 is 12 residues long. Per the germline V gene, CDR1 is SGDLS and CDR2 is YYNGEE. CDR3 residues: CASSSNTGEQFF. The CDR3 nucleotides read TGTGCCAGCAGCTCAAACACAGGGGAGCAGTTCTTC.

CDR3 in amino acids: CASSFSGTSGAETQYF. The CDR3 coding sequence is TGTGCCAGCAGTTTCAGCGGGACTAGCGGGGCAGAGACCCAGTACTTC. The chain is built from TRBV27 and TRBJ2-5, with 13 positions matching TRBD2. This CDR3 comprises 16 residues. From germline, CDR1 is MNHEY and CDR2 SMNVEV (reference sequence). The ends lost 3 bases at V and 4 bases at J; junction bases unmatched: 5.

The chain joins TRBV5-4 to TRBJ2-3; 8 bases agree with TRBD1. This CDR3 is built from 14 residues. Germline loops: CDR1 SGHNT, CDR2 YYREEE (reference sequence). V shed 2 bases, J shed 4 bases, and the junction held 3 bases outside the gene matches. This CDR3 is CASSFGQGADTQYF. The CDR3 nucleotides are TGTGCCAGCAGCTTCGGACAGGGAGCAGATACGCAGTATTTT.

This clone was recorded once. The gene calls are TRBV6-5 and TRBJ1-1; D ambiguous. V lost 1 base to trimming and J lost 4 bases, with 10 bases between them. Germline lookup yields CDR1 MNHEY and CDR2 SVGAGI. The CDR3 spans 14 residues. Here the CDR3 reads CASSYLGEGTEAFF. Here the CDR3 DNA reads TGTGCCAGCAGTTACTTAGGAGAGGGCACTGAAGCTTTCTTT.

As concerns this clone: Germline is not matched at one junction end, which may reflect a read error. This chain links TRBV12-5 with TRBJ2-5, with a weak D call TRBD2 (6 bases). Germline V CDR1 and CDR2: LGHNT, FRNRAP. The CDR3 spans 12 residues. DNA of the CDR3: TGTGCTAGTGGTGTTGGAGGGGAACCATCCCACTTC. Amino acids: CASGVGGEPSHF.

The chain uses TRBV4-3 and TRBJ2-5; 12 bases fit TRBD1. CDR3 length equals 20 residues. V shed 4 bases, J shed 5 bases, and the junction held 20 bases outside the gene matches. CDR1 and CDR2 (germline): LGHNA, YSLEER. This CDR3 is CASSRPCSRDRGRVGETQYF. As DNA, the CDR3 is TGCGCCAGCAGCCGCCCCTGTTCCCGGGACAGGGGGCGAGTCGGGGAGACCCAGTACTTC.

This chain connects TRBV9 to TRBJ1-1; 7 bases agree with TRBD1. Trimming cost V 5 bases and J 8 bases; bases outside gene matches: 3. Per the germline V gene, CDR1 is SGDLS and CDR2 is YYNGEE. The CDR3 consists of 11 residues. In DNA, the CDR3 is TGTGCCAGCAGATCAGGGGGAGAAGCTTTCTTT. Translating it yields CASRSGGEAFF.